The following is a TCR beta chain sequence with its context. Its specificity is not known. This sample is drawn from a study of chemoradiotherapy in HPV16-positive cancers. Study outcomes and limitations: Candidate HPV-specific clones and E7-related TCR motifs grew in tumor during treatment.

The length of the CDR3 is 15 residues. Trimming cost V 2 bases and J 2 bases; bases outside gene matches: 4. Germline CDR1 reads MNHNY; CDR2 reads SVGAGI (reference sequence). Repertoires were generated with immunoSEQ multiplex PCR, while TCRdb's copy carries only in-frame clones and drops some. Of roughly 2,000 clones listed, roughly 80% are singletons. The chain combines TRBV6-6 with TRBJ2-5; TRBD2 matches 8 bases. The sequence was collected from a human donor with HPV-associated anogenital cancer. The sequenced sample was tumor tissue, obtained from a patient who underwent chemoradiotherapy. This CDR3 is CASSYGTRGQETQYF. The CDR3 nucleotides are TGTGCCAGCAGTTACGGGACTAGGGGACAAGAGACCCAGTACTTC.